The T cell receptor beta chain under discussion was sequenced for a study of T-cell memory formation after mild COVID-19. Overall study context: TCR clustering was largely donor specific.

CDR3 length equals 18 residues. V shed 3 bases and J shed 2 bases, with 22 bases lying between them. The germline V gene encodes CDR1 MGHRA and CDR2 YSYEKL. In TCRdb, the 5' RACE reads were re-called with MiXCR into one record per CDR3 protein. This repertoire shows under 550,000 distinct CDR3 sequences, about 20% found once; its top ten account for around an eighth. The chain recombines TRBV4-1 with TRBJ2-5; D is possibly TRBD2 (7 bases). The TCR was taken from an adult woman who had mild COVID-19 (a few samples of this study predate the infection). Cell type and time point are not known. The sample consisted of PBMCs or a T cell subset sorted from them (not recorded which). This CDR3 reads CASSHFRATGGPQETQYF. The CDR3 DNA is TGCGCCAGCAGCCACTTCAGGGCGACGGGGGGCCCTCAAGAGACCCAGTACTTC.